A selection of T cell receptor beta chains follows, all from one sample in a study of technical replicates of blood from a few donors. Repertoires were generated with immunoSEQ multiplex PCR, while TCRdb's copy carries only in-frame clones and drops some. Among about 70,000 clones, approximately 86% were seen once, and the ten largest hold about 4.8%. Material: PBMCs. These receptors were taken from a human donor in good health. Some clones in this sample may be carry-over from other donors' samples. The CDR3 runs from the conserved cysteine through the conserved F or W. Fields, in order: V gene, J gene, clone size, D gene, CDR3 DNA, CDR3 protein. A D gene is named only where the DNA matches it firmly. Part of the rows lack a size; the others show once, few, many or a class for expanded clones.

TRBV12-5	TRBJ2-2	.	TRBD1	TGTGCTAGTGGTTTGGTATCAGGGGGCTACACCGGGGAGCTGTTTTTT	CASGLVSGGYTGELFF
TRBV11-3	TRBJ2-2	.	.	TGTGCCAGCAGCTCCCCCCGGTCCGGGGAGCTGTTTTTT	CASSSPRSGELFF
TRBV7-2	TRBJ1-3	.	TRBD1	TGTGCCAGCAGCCGGGACAGGACCCCTGGAAACACCATATATTTT	CASSRDRTPGNTIYF
TRBV9	TRBJ1-2	.	TRBD1	TGTGCCAGCAGCAGAGGACAGGGGTCCTATGGCTACACCTTC	CASSRGQGSYGYTF
TRBV5-1	TRBJ1-2	once	.	TGCGCCAGCAGCCCCGCAGGGCGCAGTGATGGCTACACCTTC	CASSPAGRSDGYTF
TRBV7-6	TRBJ1-1	few	.	TGTGCCAGCAGCCTACGGGAAAACACTGAAGCTTTCTTT	CASSLRENTEAFF
TRBV12-5	TRBJ1-3	.	TRBD1	TGTGCTAGTGGCATGACAGGGACTGGAAACACCATATATTTT	CASGMTGTGNTIYF
TRBV4-3	TRBJ2-3	.	TRBD2	TGCGCCAGCAGCCATAGTAGCGGGGCAGATACGCAGTATTTT	CASSHSSGADTQYF
TRBV18	TRBJ2-2	.	.	TGTGCCAGCTCGCCCCAAGGGGCACCAGGGGAGCTGTTTTTT	CASSPQGAPGELFF
TRBV4-3	TRBJ2-7	.	TRBD2	TGCGCCAGCAGCCGCCGCGGGGGGAGCTCCTACGAGCAGTACTTC	CASSRRGGSSYEQYF
TRBV6-5	TRBJ1-5	.	.	TGTGCCAGCAGATTACAGGGATCTAGGACCCAGCATTTT	CASRLQGSRTQHF
TRBV7-9	TRBJ1-6	.	.	TGTGCCAGCAGCTTCGACAGCAATAATTCACCCCTCCACTTT	CASSFDSNNSPLHF
TRBV21-1	TRBJ2-3	.	.	TGTGCCAGCAGCAAAGTGGCTAGCGGGCTTGATACGCAGTATTTT	CASSKVASGLDTQYF
TRBV4-1	TRBJ2-3	.	TRBD2	TGCGCCAGCACCAAAGAAGGACTAGCGGGCACAGATACGCAGTATTTT	CASTKEGLAGTDTQYF
TRBV7-9	TRBJ2-3	.	TRBD1	TGTGCCAGCAGTTTGGGGCGACAGGGGGAAGATACGCAGTATTTT	CASSLGRQGEDTQYF
TRBV5-6	TRBJ1-2	.	.	TGTGCCAGCAGCTTGCGACACTCGGGCTACACCTTC	CASSLRHSGYTF
TRBV2	TRBJ1-1	.	TRBD1	TGTGCCAGCAGTGAAAACAGGGGCACTGAAGCTTTCTTT	CASSENRGTEAFF
TRBV4-3	TRBJ2-1	.	TRBD2	TGCGCCAGCAGCCAAGAGGATTATCTAGCGGGATATCATGAGCAGTTCTTC	CASSQEDYLAGYHEQFF
TRBV4-2	TRBJ1-2	.	TRBD1	TGTGCCAGCAGCCAACACCGGGACAGAAACTATGGCTACACCTTC	CASSQHRDRNYGYTF
TRBV7-3	TRBJ1-1	many	.	TGTGCCAGCAGCTATGATCCGGACACTGAAGCTTTCTTT	CASSYDPDTEAFF
TRBV5-1	TRBJ1-2	.	.	TGCGCCAGCAGCGAGGCAGGAGGGACCTATGGCTACACCTTC	CASSEAGGTYGYTF
TRBV30	TRBJ2-2	.	TRBD1	TGTGCCTGGAGTTCGACAGGGGCCACCGGGGAGCTGTTTTTT	CAWSSTGATGELFF
TRBV5-1	TRBJ2-5	.	.	TGCGCCAGCAGCTTGGATGCTCTTTCAGGGGGGGAGACCCAGTACTTC	CASSLDALSGGETQYF
TRBV7-7	TRBJ2-7	.	TRBD1	TGTGCCAGCAGCGTGAAACAGGGGAGTGAGCAGTACTTC	CASSVKQGSEQYF
TRBV19	TRBJ1-2	.	TRBD1	TGTGCCAGTAAACAGGGGGCGCGTGGCTACACCTTC	CASKQGARGYTF
TRBV7-8	TRBJ2-7	.	.	TGTGCCAGCAGCTCAGAGACTCAGAGCTCCTACGAGCAGTACTTC	CASSSETQSSYEQYF
TRBV27	TRBJ1-5	.	.	TGTGCCAGCAGTTTTTGGGGGCTCAATCAGCCCCAGCATTTT	CASSFWGLNQPQHF
TRBV5-6	TRBJ2-7	few	.	TGTGCCAGCAGCTCCGGGCCCTCAGGGTATTACGAGCAGTACTTC	CASSSGPSGYYEQYF
TRBV27	TRBJ2-1	.	TRBD2	TGTGCCAGCAGTTTAGGACTAGCGGGAGGGCACGGGAGCAATGAGCAGTTCTTC	CASSLGLAGGHGSNEQFF
TRBV19	TRBJ2-2	.	.	TGTGCCACCGCGGAGTGGTATCGGAACACCGGGGAGCTGTTTTTT	CATAEWYRNTGELFF
TRBV5-4	TRBJ1-1	.	.	TGTGCCAGCAGCTTCTCCAGGGGTACTGAAGCTTTCTTT	CASSFSRGTEAFF
TRBV5-8	TRBJ1-2	.	TRBD1	TGTGCCAGCAGCTCAGACAGGGACGCCTATGGCTACACCTTC	CASSSDRDAYGYTF
TRBV28	TRBJ2-7	.	.	TGTGCCAGCAATTCCGGCGCACAGGGAAACTACGAGCAGTACTTC	CASNSGAQGNYEQYF
TRBV15	TRBJ2-7	once	TRBD2	TGTGCCACCCGTCTCGGGGGGGGCTCCTACGAGCAGTACTTC	CATRLGGGSYEQYF
TRBV30	TRBJ2-1	.	TRBD1	TGTGCCTGGAGTGTAGGACAGGGGTTCTACAATGAGCAGTTCTTC	CAWSVGQGFYNEQFF
TRBV25-1	TRBJ2-3	.	.	TGTGCCAGCAGTGAATTGGGGCAGGGTAGAGATACGCAGTATTTT	CASSELGQGRDTQYF
TRBV2	TRBJ2-2	once	.	TGTGCCAGCAGACAGGGCAAGAACACCGGGGAGCTGTTTTTT	CASRQGKNTGELFF
TRBV2	TRBJ2-7	.	TRBD2	TGTGCCAGCAGCCAGCGGGGGGGCCCCTGGGCCGAGCAGTACTTC	CASSQRGGPWAEQYF
TRBV6-1	TRBJ2-7	.	TRBD1	TGTGCCAGCAGTGAGAACAGGGGCTACGAGCAGTACTTC	CASSENRGYEQYF
TRBV9	TRBJ2-5	.	TRBD2	TGTGCCAGCAGCCCCGGGGGGGGAAGATTGGAGACCCAGTACTTC	CASSPGGGRLETQYF
TRBV6-5	TRBJ2-7	.	TRBD2	TGTGCCAGCAGAGCGGAGCGGGGGATCTCCTACGAGCAGTACTTC	CASRAERGISYEQYF
TRBV9	TRBJ2-2	few	.	TGTGCCAGCAGCGGCGAGGACACTATCACCGGGGAGCTGTTTTTT	CASSGEDTITGELFF
TRBV27	TRBJ2-7	.	.	TGTGCCAGCAGTTTGGGCAGGATCTCCGAGCAGTACTTC	CASSLGRISEQYF
TRBV6-6	TRBJ1-2	.	.	TGTGCCAGCAGTTACGCAGGGGTGGGTGGCTACACCTTC	CASSYAGVGGYTF
TRBV6-6	TRBJ1-3	.	.	TGTGCCAGCAGTTACCCGGGTGTCTCTGGAAACACCATATATTTT	CASSYPGVSGNTIYF
TRBV6-1	TRBJ2-1	.	.	TGTGCCAGCAGTGAAGTCCTGGGCGGGTACAATGAGCAGTTCTTC	CASSEVLGGYNEQFF
TRBV9	TRBJ1-1	few	.	TGTGCCAGCAGCGGGGCGGGGACTGAAGCTTTCTTT	CASSGAGTEAFF
TRBV9	TRBJ2-1	.	TRBD1	TGTGCCAGCAGCCGTTCTGTCGGACAGGCCTACAATGAGCAGTTCTTC	CASSRSVGQAYNEQFF
TRBV4-3	TRBJ2-7	few	.	TGCGCCAGCAGCCAAGATCGGGTCCCAGGGTACGAGCAGTACTTC	CASSQDRVPGYEQYF
TRBV2	TRBJ2-1	.	.	TGTGCCAGCCGACTAGGGAATGAGCAGTTCTTC	CASRLGNEQFF
TRBV7-6	TRBJ2-7	.	.	TGTGCCAGCAGCTTAGTTGTATCCAGGGCGATGAACGAGCAGTACTTC	CASSLVVSRAMNEQYF